This TCR beta chain appears in the sequencing data of a study of T cells after somatic rescue of genetic block. TCRdb keeps only in-frame clones here, not all; method: immunoSEQ multiplex PCR. The table lists around 67,000 clones, approximately 90% of them singletons. CDR3 length: 15 amino acids. Germline assignment: CDR1 SQVTM and CDR2 ANQGSEA. Trimming took 2 bases from V and 2 from J, leaving 15 bases between them. Sequencing was done on a sample of peripheral blood mononuclear cells (PBMCs). This sequence was found in a man aged 25 to 45. The chain employs TRBV29-1 and TRBJ1-2; tentative D call: TRBD1 (6 bases). CDR3 coding DNA: TGCAGCGTTGAACACAGTCCGCAGGGGAACTATGGCTACACCTTC. It translates to CSVEHSPQGNYGYTF.